This T cell receptor beta chain was sequenced for a study of Ad26.COV2.S vaccination and SARS-CoV-2 variants. Study summary: Once or twice, 56 days apart, Ad26.COV2.S was delivered intramuscularly.

Produced via immunoSEQ multiplex PCR; TCRdb's table is partial and in-frame only. This table holds approximately 410,000 clones, around 92% found once. Described treatment: over 15 received Ad26.COV2.S at low or high dose, single or two shots; roughly five received placebo; per-sample allocation not given. Samples analyzed were those drawn on day 63 after the first vaccine or placebo injection. The sequence derives from a person between 18 and 59 years old who received the Ad26.COV2.S COVID-19 vaccine or a placebo. The specimen comprised peripheral blood, sampled in a trial of Ad26.COV2.S vaccine versus placebo.

CDR3 loop: CASSPGLHYGYTF. CDR3 in DNA: TGTGCCAGCAGCCCGGGGCTGCACTATGGCTACACCTTC. V gene TRBV6-2 or TRBV6-3 combines with J gene TRBJ1-2; possible D gene TRBD1, 5 bases. The V gene lost 6 bases and the J gene lost 3 bases, with 11 bases spanning the gap. Germline V CDR1 and CDR2: MNHEY, SVGEGT. The CDR3 has 13 residues.